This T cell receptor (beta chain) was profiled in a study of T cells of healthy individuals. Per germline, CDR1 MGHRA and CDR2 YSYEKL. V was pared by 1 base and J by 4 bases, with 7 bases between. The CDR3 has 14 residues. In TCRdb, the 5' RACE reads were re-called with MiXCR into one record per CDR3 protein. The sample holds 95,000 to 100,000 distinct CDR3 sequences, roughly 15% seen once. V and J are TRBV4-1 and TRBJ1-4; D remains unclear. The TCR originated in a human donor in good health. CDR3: CASSQAELNEKLFF. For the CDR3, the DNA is TGCGCCAGCAGCCAAGCCGAGCTTAATGAAAAACTGTTTTTT.